Below are 32 T cell receptor beta chains sequenced from a single sample in a study of T cell responses to AZD1222 COVID-19 vaccine. Clones were read by immunoSEQ multiplex PCR, and TCRdb kept only the in-frame ones, dropping some. The sample has 70,000 to 100,000 clones, roughly 92% seen once. The material was peripheral blood, obtained 28 days after the second AZD1222 dose. The receptors derive from an adult who received the AZD1222 COVID-19 vaccine.

The chain's CDR3 is CSVETRDFYYNEQFF. The CDR3 region has the DNA TGCAGCGTTGAAACCCGGGACTTTTACTACAATGAGCAGTTCTTC. The chain employs TRBV29-1 and TRBJ2-1, with TRBD2 as a possible D gene (6 bases). CDR1 and CDR2 from the germline V gene are SQVTM and ANQGSEA. The V end was cut by 2 bases, the J end by 3 bases, with 14 bases between. The CDR3 covers 15 residues.

This clone appeared a single time. This chain uses TRBV27 with TRBJ2-6; D is unclear. Germline-derived CDR1 and CDR2 are MNHEY and SMNVEV (reference sequence). The CDR3 spans 18 residues. With 0 bases removed from V and 1 base from J, the gap between germline ends came to 13 bases. This CDR3 reads CASSLSAGVFSGANVLTF. CDR3 DNA: TGTGCCAGCAGTTTATCAGCAGGAGTCTTTTCTGGGGCCAACGTCCTGACTTTC.

This chain's CDR3 is CASSRGGQAYEQYF. The CDR3 DNA reads TGTGCCAGCAGCCGCGGGGGACAGGCCTACGAGCAGTACTTC. V usage is TRBV5-4 and J usage is TRBJ2-7; D is perhaps TRBD1 (8 bases). The V end was cut by 4 bases, the J end by 2 bases, with 13 bases between. Germline V gene lookup returns CDR1 SGHNT and CDR2 YYREEE (reference sequence). CDR3 length equals 14 residues.

The chain carries TRBV7-8 and TRBJ2-5, with TRBD1 as a possible D gene (7 bases). The CDR3 length is 18 residues. Germline V gene sequence: CDR1 SGHVS, CDR2 FQNEAQ. V lost 5 bases, J lost 2 bases, and 24 bases lay in between. DNA of the CDR3: TGTGCCAGCAGCCATAAGATGCAGGGGGGTTATGGGCAAGAGACCCAGTACTTC. It yields the protein CASSHKMQGGYGQETQYF.

The V gene is TRBV6-2 or TRBV6-3, the J gene TRBJ1-2, with 9 positions matching TRBD1. Trimming cost V 6 bases and J 5 bases; bases outside gene matches: 7. The CDR3 has 14 residues. Germline CDR1 MNHEY, CDR2 SVGEGT. CDR3 region: CASSHLGTGYGYTF. The CDR3 nucleotides read TGTGCCAGCAGCCACCTGGGGACAGGGTATGGCTACACCTTC.

This sequence joins TRBV7-2 and TRBJ1-3, with unresolved D. The CDR3 totals 15 residues. Germline V gene data show CDR1 as SGHTA and CDR2 as FQGNSA. With 5 bases removed from V and 0 bases from J, the gap between germline ends came to 11 bases. In nucleotides, the CDR3 is TGTGCCAGCAGCCCCTGGGTCAACTCTGGAAACACCATATATTTT. It codes for CASSPWVNSGNTIYF. Full variable domain (outside the CDR3, taken from reference TRBV7-2 and TRBJ1-3): GAGVSQSPSNKVTEKGKDVELRCDPISGHTALYWYRQSLGQGLEFLIYFQGNSAPDKSGLPSDRFSAERTGGSVSTLTIQRTQQEDSAVYLCASSPWVNSGNTIYFGEGSWLTVV.

A few counts support this clone. The CDR3 DNA reads as TGTGCCAGCAGTTCTTCTAGCGGGGGCTACGAGCAGTACTTC. It translates to CASSSSSGGYEQYF. The genes are TRBV6-5 and TRBJ2-7; TRBD2 aligns across 10 bases. This CDR3 has 14 amino acids. Germline-derived CDR1 and CDR2 are MNHEY and SVGAGI. Trimming removed 4 bases from V and 3 bases from J; junction bases left unmatched: 3.

V gene TRBV13 combines with J gene TRBJ1-2; TRBD1 agrees at 8 bases. V was clipped by 3 bases and J by 8 bases; unmatched bases: 8. CDR1 is PRHDT and CDR2 is FYEKMQ in the germline V gene (reference sequence). This CDR3 region has 14 residues. The CDR3 loop is CASSFPPGGAGYTF. CDR3 sequence (DNA): TGTGCCAGCAGCTTCCCCCCAGGGGGCGCAGGCTACACCTTC.

This chain uses TRBV19 with TRBJ2-7, with TRBD1 identical over 9 bases. The CDR3 is 16 amino acids. The V gene end was trimmed by 3 bases and the J gene end by 1 base; junction bases not matched to a gene: 7. CDR1 and CDR2 from the germline V gene are LNHDA and SQIVND (reference sequence). The CDR3 spells CASSISGTGTSYEQYF. The CDR3 DNA reads TGTGCCAGTAGTATCTCCGGGACAGGGACGTCCTACGAGCAGTACTTC.

V usage is TRBV6-5 and J usage is TRBJ1-5; a weak D match, TRBD1 (6 bases). V was pared by 6 bases and J by 2 bases, with 11 bases between. Germline V gene sequence: CDR1 MNHEY, CDR2 SVGAGI. This CDR3 has 14 amino acids. The CDR3 coding sequence is TGTGCCAGCAGAACAGGGCTTGGCAATCAGCCCCAGCATTTT. It is translated as CASRTGLGNQPQHF.

The chain carries TRBV2 and TRBJ1-5; TRBD1 aligns across 8 bases. This CDR3 is 15 amino acids long. The germline gives CDR1 SNHLY, CDR2 FYNNEI. Trimming removed 5 bases from V and 7 bases from J; junction bases left unmatched: 10. The CDR3 nucleotides read TGTGCCAGCAGTTTGGACAGGGCGGTTGGCCAGCCCCAGCATTTT. Protein product: CASSLDRAVGQPQHF. Drawing the rest from reference TRBV2 and TRBJ1-5, the complete variable domain is EPEVTQTPSHQVTQMGQEVILRCVPISNHLYFYWYRQILGQKVEFLVSFYNNEISEKSEIFDDQFSVERPDGSNFTLKIRSTKLEDSAMYFCASSLDRAVGQPQHFGDGTRLSIL.

The chain recombines TRBV5-3 with TRBJ1-2; D unresolved. TRBV5-3 is an ORF; its function is uncertain. Trimming removed 0 bases from V and 6 bases from J, with 9 bases in between. The CDR3 spans 13 residues. The CDR3 region has the DNA TGTGCCAGAAGCTTGGGTGGGCAGAATGGCTACACCTTC. As protein: CARSLGGQNGYTF.

The CDR3 reads CASMKGQETQYF. The CDR3 bases are TGTGCCAGCATGAAGGGACAAGAGACCCAGTACTTC. The V call is TRBV12-3 or TRBV12-4, the J call TRBJ2-5; D not certain. V was cut by 7 bases and J by 2 bases, with 8 bases left in between. This CDR3 has 12 amino acids.

This chain's CDR3 is CASTTPGSYGYTF. The CDR3 DNA reads as TGTGCCAGCACCACCCCAGGAAGCTATGGCTACACCTTC. The chain uses TRBV6-5 and TRBJ1-2; D unresolved. From germline, CDR1 is MNHEY and CDR2 SVGAGI. Trimming left V 7 bases short and J 4 bases short, with 13 bases between. The CDR3 loop spans 13 amino acids.

The count of this clone is one. The rearrangement joins TRBV4-1 to TRBJ1-5; D uncertain. The CDR3 is 13 amino acids. Germline lookup yields CDR1 MGHRA and CDR2 YSYEKL. The V end lost 0 bases, the J end lost 9 bases, and 9 bases lay between the germline ends. CDR3 sequence (DNA): TGCGCCAGCAGCCAAGATCGCGGCGGGCCCCAGCATTTT. Amino acid sequence: CASSQDRGGPQHF.

The chain recombines TRBV27 with TRBJ1-3, with a tentative D call TRBD1 (5 bases). CDR3 length: 15 amino acids. The germline V and J ends were trimmed by 4 bases and 4 bases, with 14 bases remaining between them. From germline, CDR1 is MNHEY and CDR2 SMNVEV (reference sequence). CDR3: CASSSAGLEGNTIYF. CDR3 nucleotides: TGTGCCAGCAGTTCGGCAGGGTTGGAAGGAAACACCATATATTTT.

The chain is built from TRBV11-3 and TRBJ2-7; TRBD2 agrees at 10 bases. CDR1 is SGHNT, CDR2 YENEEA, per germline. The CDR3 totals 15 residues. V gave up 4 bases and J gave up 4 bases; unmatched junction bases: 7. As DNA, the CDR3 is TGTGCCAGCAGCTCCATAGCGGGGGGTAGGTACGAGCAGTACTTC. Its translation is CASSSIAGGRYEQYF.

This rearrangement joins TRBV6-5 to TRBJ2-1; the D call may be TRBD1 or TRBD2 (5 bases each). The CDR3 spans 15 residues. Looked up from germline, CDR1 is MNHEY and CDR2 is SVGAGI. With 10 bases removed from V and 4 bases from J, the gap between germline ends came to 20 bases. The CDR3 DNA follows: TGTGCCACCACCCCCATGGGGACGGGATACAATGAGCAGTTCTTC. Its protein product is CATTPMGTGYNEQFF.

The genes are TRBV19 and TRBJ2-3; 7 positions match TRBD1. The CDR3 runs to 14 residues. J lost 5 bases, V lost 4 bases, and 6 bases had no gene match. CDR1 LNHDA and CDR2 SQIVND come from the germline V gene (reference sequence). Here the CDR3 reads CASSSDRELDTQYF. The CDR3 coding sequence is TGTGCCAGTAGTAGCGACAGGGAGTTAGATACGCAGTATTTT.

The chain combines TRBV11-3 with TRBJ1-2, with D maybe TRBD1 (5 bases). V was shortened by 2 bases and J by 6 bases, with 19 bases between the two germline ends. The CDR3 is 16 amino acids. Looked up from germline, CDR1 is SGHNT and CDR2 is YENEEA. In DNA form, the CDR3 reads TGTGCCAGCAGCTTACAGGGACGGATAAACGGAGATGGCTACACCTTC. Protein product: CASSLQGRINGDGYTF.

The rearrangement uses TRBV28 and TRBJ1-5; TRBD1 matches at 8 bases. V lost 4 bases and J lost 4; bases outside the gene matches: 3. The CDR3 length is 14 residues. Germline loops: CDR1 MDHEN, CDR2 SYDVKM. CDR3 sequence reads: CASSSWTGNQPQHF. CDR3 nucleotide sequence: TGTGCCAGCAGTTCCTGGACAGGGAATCAGCCCCAGCATTTT.

The V gene is TRBV11-1, the J gene TRBJ2-7, with D perhaps being TRBD1 or TRBD2 (5 bases each). Germline CDR1 reads SGHAT; CDR2 reads FQDESV (reference sequence). V was cut by 5 bases and J by 3 bases, with 14 bases left in between. CDR3 length: 14 amino acids. The CDR3: CASSRNRDGYEQYF. The CDR3 nucleotides are TGTGCCAGCAGCAGAAACCGGGACGGCTACGAGCAGTACTTC.

The chain couples TRBV7-2 to TRBJ1-5, with D possibly TRBD1 on 5 matching bases. The length of the CDR3 is 14 residues. The V end lost 5 bases, the J end lost 5 bases, and 13 bases lay between the germline ends. Germline V CDR1 and CDR2: SGHTA, FQGNSA. The CDR3: CASSPRRGDQPQHF. The DNA of the CDR3 is TGTGCCAGCAGCCCCCGCCGGGGGGATCAGCCCCAGCATTTT.

This chain connects TRBV19 to TRBJ1-6, with 10 bases aligning to TRBD1. The CDR3 is 16 residues long. The junction had 17 bases not matched to a gene; V was cut back by 7 bases and J by 14 bases. Per germline, CDR1 LNHDA and CDR2 SQIVND (reference sequence). The CDR3 sequence is CASNGDRGRAGVTLHF. The CDR3 DNA follows: TGTGCCAGTAATGGGGACAGGGGAAGGGCCGGGGTGACCCTCCACTTT.

The chain joins TRBV9 to TRBJ1-6; maybe TRBD1 (6 bases). Per the germline V gene, CDR1 is SGDLS and CDR2 is YYNGEE. V was clipped by 0 bases and J by 5 bases, with 9 bases between them. This CDR3 comprises 15 residues. In DNA, the CDR3 is TGTGCCAGCAGCGTAGGGGGGCGGGATAATTCACCCCTCCACTTT. Encoded protein: CASSVGGRDNSPLHF.

V and J are TRBV18 and TRBJ1-5, with 10 bases lining up with TRBD1. CDR3 length equals 16 residues. The ends lost 3 bases at V and 4 bases at J; junction bases unmatched: 6. Germline values: CDR1 KGHSH, CDR2 LQKENI. The CDR3 is CASSPDRGLWNQPQHF. DNA for the CDR3: TGTGCCAGCTCACCTGACAGGGGGCTCTGGAATCAGCCCCAGCATTTT.

The CDR3 bases are TGTGCCAGCAGCTTAGTCGAGAGCCAGCCCCAGCATTTT. It translates to CASSLVESQPQHF. The chain recombines TRBV7-8 with TRBJ1-5; D is undetermined. This CDR3 is built from 13 residues. Germline V gives CDR1 SGHVS, CDR2 FQNEAQ. V dropped 1 base and J dropped 7 bases, with 8 bases sitting between them.

This clone was detected only once. The chain recombines TRBV28 with TRBJ2-7; the D is unclear. The CDR3 is 18 residues long. Per the germline V gene, CDR1 is MDHEN and CDR2 is SYDVKM. Trimming took off 1 base at V and 1 base at J, with 20 bases between the two ends. CDR3 in amino acids: CASSLSGFRAYTSYEQYF. CDR3 nucleotide sequence: TGTGCCAGCAGTTTATCTGGATTTCGGGCATACACATCCTACGAGCAGTACTTC.

The chain uses TRBV18 and TRBJ1-1; D is uncertain. Germline V CDR1 and CDR2: KGHSH, LQKENI. V gave up 5 bases and J gave up 5 bases, with 12 bases separating them. The CDR3 runs to 13 residues. The CDR3 nucleotides are TGTGCCAGCTCATCTCCTCCGGAGACTGAAGCTTTCTTT. Its translation is CASSSPPETEAFF.

The J gene is TRBJ2-1, the V gene TRBV11-2, with 7 bases identical to TRBD2. This CDR3 comprises 17 residues. Per the germline V gene, CDR1 is SGHAT and CDR2 is FQNNGV. V lost 5 bases to trimming and J lost 0 bases; unmatched junction nucleotides: 10. The DNA of the CDR3 is TGTGCCAGCAGCAAGAGGCGGGGGTCCAGCTCCTACAATGAGCAGTTCTTC. As protein: CASSKRRGSSSYNEQFF. Full variable domain (missing parts from reference TRBV11-2 and TRBJ2-1): EAGVAQSPRYKIIEKRQSVAFWCNPISGHATLYWYQQILGQGPKLLIQFQNNGVVDDSQLPKDRFSAERLKGVDSTLKIQPAKLEDSAVYLCASSKRRGSSSYNEQFFGPGTRLTVL.

In this sample, this clone turned up once. V usage is TRBV15 and J usage is TRBJ1-1; 7 bases align to TRBD1. J lost 6 bases, V lost 0 bases, and 1 base had no gene match. The CDR3 is 13 residues long. Germline CDR1 reads LNHNV; CDR2 reads YYDKDF (reference sequence). CDR3 sequence: CATSRDRGSEAFF. CDR3 DNA sequence: TGTGCCACCAGCAGAGACAGGGGGTCTGAAGCTTTCTTT. The variable domain in full, completed from reference TRBV15 and TRBJ1-1, reads DAMVIQNPRYQVTQFGKPVTLSCSQTLNHNVMYWYQQKSSQAPKLLFHYYDKDFNNEADTPDNFQSRRPNTSFCFLDIRSPGLGDTAMYLCATSRDRGSEAFFGQGTRLTVV.

V gene TRBV11-2 combines with J gene TRBJ2-2; D gene ambiguous. V was pared by 7 bases and J by 1 base, with 7 bases between. Germline values: CDR1 SGHAT, CDR2 FQNNGV. This CDR3 has 13 residues. The CDR3 loop is CASTTGNTGELFF. The CDR3 DNA sequence: TGTGCCAGCACTACGGGGAACACCGGGGAGCTGTTTTTT.